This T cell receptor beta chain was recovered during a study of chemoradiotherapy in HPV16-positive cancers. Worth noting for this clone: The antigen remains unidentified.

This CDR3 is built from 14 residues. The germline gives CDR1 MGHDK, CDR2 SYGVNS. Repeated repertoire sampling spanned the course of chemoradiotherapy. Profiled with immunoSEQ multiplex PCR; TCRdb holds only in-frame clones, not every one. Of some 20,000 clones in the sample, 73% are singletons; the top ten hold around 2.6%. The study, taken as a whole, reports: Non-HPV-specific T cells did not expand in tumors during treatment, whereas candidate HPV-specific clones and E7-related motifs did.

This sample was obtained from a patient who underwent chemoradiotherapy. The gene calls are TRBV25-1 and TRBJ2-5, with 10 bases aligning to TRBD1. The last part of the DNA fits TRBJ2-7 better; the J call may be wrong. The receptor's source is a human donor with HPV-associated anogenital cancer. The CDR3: CATSYGTGVHEQYF. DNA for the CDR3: TGTGCCACTTCGTATGGGACAGGGGTCCACGAGCAGTACTTC.